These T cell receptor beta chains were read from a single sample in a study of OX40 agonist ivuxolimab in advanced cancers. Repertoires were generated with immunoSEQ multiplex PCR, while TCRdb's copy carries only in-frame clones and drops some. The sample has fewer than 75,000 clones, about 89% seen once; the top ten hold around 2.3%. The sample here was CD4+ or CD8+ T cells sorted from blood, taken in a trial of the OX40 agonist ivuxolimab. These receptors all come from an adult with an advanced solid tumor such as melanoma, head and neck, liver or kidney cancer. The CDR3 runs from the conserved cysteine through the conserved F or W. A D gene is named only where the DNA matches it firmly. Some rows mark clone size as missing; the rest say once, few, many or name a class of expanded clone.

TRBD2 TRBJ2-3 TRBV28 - TGTGCCAGCAGTGGGCCCCTAGCGGGAGATTTGGCAGATACGCAGTATTTT CASSGPLAGDLADTQYF
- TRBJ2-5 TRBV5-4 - TGTGCCAGCAGCTTGGGGCGGGTCCAAGAGACCCAGTACTTC CASSLGRVQETQYF
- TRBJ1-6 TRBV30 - TGTGCCTGGAGTGTTCGAGGGATCTCCAATTCACCCCTCCACTTT CAWSVRGISNSPLHF
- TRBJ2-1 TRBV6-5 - TGTGCCAGCGGAAAAACAGGGAGCTCCTACAATGAGCAGTTCTTC CASGKTGSSYNEQFF
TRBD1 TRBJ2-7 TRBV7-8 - TGTGCCAGCAGCTTCCGGGACAGGGAGCTTTGGGAGCAGTACTTC CASSFRDRELWEQYF
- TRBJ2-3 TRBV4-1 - TGCGCCAGCAGCCATGGCCGGACTGCCACCACAGATACGCAGTATTTT CASSHGRTATTDTQYF
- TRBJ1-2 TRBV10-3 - TGTGCCATCAGTGAAGGGGTCAGGGGCTACACCTTC CAISEGVRGYTF
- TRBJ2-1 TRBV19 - TGTGCCAGTAGTTCCCCGGGACTCCCCACCGATGAGCAGTTCTTC CASSSPGLPTDEQFF
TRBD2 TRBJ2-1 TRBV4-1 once TGCGCCAGCAGCCAAGGTACTAGCGGGAGGCTTTTGGGGACCTACAATGAGCAGTTCTTC CASSQGTSGRLLGTYNEQFF
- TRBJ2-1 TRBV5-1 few TGCGCCAGCAGCCTACAGGGGGAGGGCAATGAGCAGTTCTTC CASSLQGEGNEQFF
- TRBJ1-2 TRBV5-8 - TGTGCCAGCAGCGGGGACGCCGGGCCTCGGGGCGGCTACACCTTC CASSGDAGPRGGYTF
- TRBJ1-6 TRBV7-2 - TGTGCCAGCAGTTGGACCCATTCACCCCTCCACTTT CASSWTHSPLHF
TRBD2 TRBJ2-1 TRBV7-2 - TGTGCCAGCAACAATGGCCTAGCGGGGGAAGGCGGGCAGTTCTTC CASNNGLAGEGGQFF
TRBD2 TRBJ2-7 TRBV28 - TGTGCCAGCAGTTTCCCCGGGGTAGCGGGAGGGTACGAGCAGTACTTC CASSFPGVAGGYEQYF
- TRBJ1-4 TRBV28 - TGTGCCAGCAGTTTATTCGGTTCGAATGAAAAACTGTTTTTT CASSLFGSNEKLFF
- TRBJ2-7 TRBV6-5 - TGTGCCAGCAGTTTTTTGTGGGCAGGGAGTGGATACGAGCAGTACTTC CASSFLWAGSGYEQYF
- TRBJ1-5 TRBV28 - TGTGCCAGCAGTTCGGACCCCAGGGATGGAGAGCCCCAGCATTTT CASSSDPRDGEPQHF
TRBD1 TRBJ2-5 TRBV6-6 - TGTGCCAGCAGTTATCCGGGGACAGGAAGAGAGACCCAGTACTTC CASSYPGTGRETQYF
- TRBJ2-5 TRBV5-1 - TGCGCCAGCAGCCCACCCGGGCTTAGGGAGACCCAGTACTTC CASSPPGLRETQYF
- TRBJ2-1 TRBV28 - TGTGCCAGCAGTTTAACCCCCGGCGGCCACAATGAGCAGTTCTTC CASSLTPGGHNEQFF
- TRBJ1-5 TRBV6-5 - TGTGCCAGCAGTGGGGGCCCCGGGGATCAGCCCCAGCATTTT CASSGGPGDQPQHF
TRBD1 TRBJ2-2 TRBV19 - TGTGCCAGTAGTCCGACAGGGTTGACCGGGGAGCTGTTTTTT CASSPTGLTGELFF
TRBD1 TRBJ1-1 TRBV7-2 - TGTGCCAGCAGCTTAGGTCAACAGGGGGCAAGCACTGAAGCTTTCTTT CASSLGQQGASTEAFF
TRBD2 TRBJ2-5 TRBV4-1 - TGCGCCAGCAGCCAAGCGAGGGACCCGGGAGGACAAGAGACCCAGTACTTC CASSQARDPGGQETQYF
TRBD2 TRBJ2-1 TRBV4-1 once TGCGCCAGCAGCCAAGGACTAGCGGGGGGTCAACCCTACAATGAGCAGTTCTTC CASSQGLAGGQPYNEQFF
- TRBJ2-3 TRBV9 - TGTGCCAGCAGCGTAGCCTCAGAGGATACGCAGTATTTT CASSVASEDTQYF
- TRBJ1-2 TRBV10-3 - TGTGCCATCAGTGAGTCAATAGCTAACTATGGCTACACCTTC CAISESIANYGYTF
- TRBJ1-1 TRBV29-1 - TGCAGCGTTGAAATATACACTGAAGCTTTCTTT CSVEIYTEAFF
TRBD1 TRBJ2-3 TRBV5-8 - TGTGCCAGCAGCTTCTCCGGACAGGACCTTACTGCGGATACGCAGTATTTT CASSFSGQDLTADTQYF
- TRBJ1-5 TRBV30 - TGTGCCTGGAGTGCCCCAGGGGTGGATCAGCCCCAGCATTTT CAWSAPGVDQPQHF
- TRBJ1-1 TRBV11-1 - TGTGCCAGCAGCTTAGGCCCGACAGGCCTGAACACTGAAGCTTTCTTT CASSLGPTGLNTEAFF